This TCR beta chain was sequenced during a study of monozygotic twins with inflammatory bowel disease. About this clonotype: Antigen specificity is unknown.

Findings and caveats of the study: Separate T cell subtypes could not be resolved from one another.

The TCR libraries each used total RNA (around 4,000 ng per library). Eight separate reactions per sample yielded the cDNA. The template switching step added UMIs that contained a 6-nucleotide sample barcode. Using the 5' RACE reads, TCRdb records one entry per CDR3 protein without DNA. The sample has approximately 210,000 distinct CDR3 sequences; the top ten hold roughly 7.7%. The TCR originated in a human donor with ulcerative colitis or Crohn's disease, or a healthy co-twin of an affected twin (not recorded which). The material sequenced was blood.

The CDR3 loop is CASSKTEYGYTF. The rearrangement links TRBV2 to TRBJ1-2. This CDR3 has 12 residues. From germline, CDR1 is SNHLY and CDR2 FYNNEI. Looking up the rest from reference TRBV2 and TRBJ1-2 gives the full variable domain: EPEVTQTPSHQVTQMGQEVILRCVPISNHLYFYWYRQILGQKVEFLVSFYNNEISEKSEIFDDQFSVERPDGSNFTLKIRSTKLEDSAMYFCASSKTEYGYTFGSGTRLTVV.